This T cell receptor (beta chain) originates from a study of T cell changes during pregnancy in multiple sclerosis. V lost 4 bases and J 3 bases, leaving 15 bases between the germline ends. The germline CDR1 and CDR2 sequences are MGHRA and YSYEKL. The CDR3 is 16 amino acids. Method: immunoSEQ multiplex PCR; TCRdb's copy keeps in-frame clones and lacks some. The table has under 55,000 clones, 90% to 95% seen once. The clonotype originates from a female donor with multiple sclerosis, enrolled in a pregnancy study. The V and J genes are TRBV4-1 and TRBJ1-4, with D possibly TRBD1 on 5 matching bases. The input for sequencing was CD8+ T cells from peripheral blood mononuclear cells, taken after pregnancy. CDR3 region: CASSLRQGGSNEKLFF. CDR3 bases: TGCGCCAGCAGCCTCCGGCAGGGAGGGTCTAATGAAAAACTGTTTTTT.